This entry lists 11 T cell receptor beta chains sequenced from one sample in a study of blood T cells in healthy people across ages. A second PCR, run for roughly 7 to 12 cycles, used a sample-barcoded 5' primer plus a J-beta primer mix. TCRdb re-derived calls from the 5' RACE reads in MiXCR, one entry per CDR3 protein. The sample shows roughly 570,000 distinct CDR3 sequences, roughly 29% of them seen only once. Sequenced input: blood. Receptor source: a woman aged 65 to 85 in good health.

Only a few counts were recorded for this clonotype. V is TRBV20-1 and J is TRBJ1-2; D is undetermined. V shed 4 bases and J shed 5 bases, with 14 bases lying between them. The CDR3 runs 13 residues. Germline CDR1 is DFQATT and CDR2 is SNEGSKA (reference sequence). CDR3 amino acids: CSANVELGYGYTF. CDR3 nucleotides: TGCAGTGCTAACGTCGAGTTGGGATATGGCTACACCTTC.

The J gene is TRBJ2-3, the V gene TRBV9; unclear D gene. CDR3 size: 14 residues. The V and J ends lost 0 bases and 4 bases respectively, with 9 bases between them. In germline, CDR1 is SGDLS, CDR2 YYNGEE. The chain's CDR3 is CASSVGLSPDTQYF. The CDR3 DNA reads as TGTGCCAGCAGCGTAGGGCTTTCACCAGATACGCAGTATTTT.

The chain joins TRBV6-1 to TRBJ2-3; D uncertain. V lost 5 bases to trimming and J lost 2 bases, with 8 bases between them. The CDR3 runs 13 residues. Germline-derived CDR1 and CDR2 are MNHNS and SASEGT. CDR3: CASSHPTTDTQYF. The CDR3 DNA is TGTGCCAGCAGTCATCCGACCACAGATACGCAGTATTTT.

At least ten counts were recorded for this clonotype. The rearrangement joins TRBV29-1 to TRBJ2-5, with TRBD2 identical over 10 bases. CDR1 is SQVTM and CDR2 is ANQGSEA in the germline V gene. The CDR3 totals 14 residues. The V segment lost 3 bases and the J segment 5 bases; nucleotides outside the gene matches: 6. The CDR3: CSVDKRGGAETQYF. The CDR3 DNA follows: TGCAGCGTTGACAAGCGGGGGGGCGCTGAGACCCAGTACTTC.

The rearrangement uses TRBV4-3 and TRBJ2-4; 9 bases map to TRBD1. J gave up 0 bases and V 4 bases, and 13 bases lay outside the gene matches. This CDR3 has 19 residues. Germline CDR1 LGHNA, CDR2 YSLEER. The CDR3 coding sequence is TGCGCCAGCAGCCCGACCTCCGGGACAGGGAGAGTAGCCAAAAACATTCAGTACTTC. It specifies CASSPTSGTGRVAKNIQYF.

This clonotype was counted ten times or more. The CDR3 sequence is CASSRQGEQYF. CDR3 DNA sequence: TGCGCCAGCAGCCGACAGGGCGAGCAGTACTTC. The chain couples TRBV5-1 to TRBJ2-7, with 7 positions matching TRBD1. The V and J ends lost 4 bases and 6 bases, in that order; junction bases with no gene match: 1. Germline V gives CDR1 SGHRS, CDR2 YFSETQ. The CDR3 covers 11 residues. The full variable domain, rest sourced from reference TRBV5-1 and TRBJ2-7, is KAGVTQTPRYLIKTRGQQVTLSCSPISGHRSVSWYQQTPGQGLQFLFEYFSETQRNKGNFPGRFSGRQFSNSRSEMNVSTLELGDSALYLCASSRQGEQYFGPGTRLTVT.

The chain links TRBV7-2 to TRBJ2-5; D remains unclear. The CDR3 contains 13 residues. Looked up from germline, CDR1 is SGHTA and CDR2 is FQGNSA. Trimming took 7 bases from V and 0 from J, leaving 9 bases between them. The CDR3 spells CASTITYQETQYF. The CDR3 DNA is TGTGCCAGCACCATCACTTACCAAGAGACCCAGTACTTC.

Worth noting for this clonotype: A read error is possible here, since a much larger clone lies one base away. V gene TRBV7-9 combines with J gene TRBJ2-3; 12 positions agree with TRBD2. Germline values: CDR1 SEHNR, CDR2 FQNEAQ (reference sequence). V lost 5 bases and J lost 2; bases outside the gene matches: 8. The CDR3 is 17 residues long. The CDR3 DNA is TGTGCCAGCAGCATAGGAACTAGCGGGGGGCACACAGATACGCAGTATTTT. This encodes CASSIGTSGGHTDTQYF.

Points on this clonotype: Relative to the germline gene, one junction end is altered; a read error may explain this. This CDR3 reads CSAQLGGRSTDTQSF. DNA for the CDR3: TGCAGTGCCCAGCTCGGGGGGCGTAGCACAGATACGCAGTCTTTT. V usage is TRBV20-1 and J usage is TRBJ2-3; D is perhaps TRBD2 (7 bases). The CDR3 length is 15 residues. Germline loops: CDR1 DFQATT, CDR2 SNEGSKA (reference sequence).

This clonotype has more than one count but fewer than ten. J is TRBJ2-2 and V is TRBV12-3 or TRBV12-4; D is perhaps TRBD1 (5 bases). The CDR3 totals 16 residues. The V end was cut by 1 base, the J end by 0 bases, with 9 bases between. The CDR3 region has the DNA TGTGCCAGCAGTTTAGGGGGCCGGACGAACACCGGGGAGCTGTTTTTT. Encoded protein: CASSLGGRTNTGELFF.

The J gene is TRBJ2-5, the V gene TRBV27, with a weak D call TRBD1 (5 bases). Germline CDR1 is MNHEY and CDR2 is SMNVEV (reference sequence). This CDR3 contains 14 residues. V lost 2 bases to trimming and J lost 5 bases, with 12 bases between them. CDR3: CASSLKGVDETQYF. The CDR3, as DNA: TGTGCCAGCAGTTTAAAAGGGGTAGATGAGACCCAGTACTTC.